This T cell receptor (beta chain) was recorded in a study of spatial heterogeneity in lung cancer. General study findings and limits: Tumoral mutation counts were tracked by counts of expanded intratumoral alpha and beta TCRs.

CDR1 is LNHNV, CDR2 YYDKDF, per germline (reference sequence). CDR3 length: 14 residues. V lost 3 bases and J 3 bases, leaving 9 bases between the germline ends. This sample's time point: sample taken at primary tumor resection. Untreated early-stage non-small cell lung cancer patients, 65 to 90 in total, were the donors. This clonotype is termed medium-sized (0.01 to 0.1%). The antigen is undetermined. In TCRdb, the 5' RACE reads were re-called with MiXCR into one record per CDR3 protein. This sample has around 4,200 distinct CDR3 sequences, with about a tenth found just once. Here the sequenced sample was lung tumor tissue, taken at surgery. This TCR came from a female donor with early-stage non-small cell lung cancer. The chain recombines TRBV15 with TRBJ1-5; tentative D call: TRBD1 (5 bases). The CDR3 coding sequence is TGTGCCACCAGCAGCCGGGACTACAATCAGCCCCAGCATTTT. Protein: CATSSRDYNQPQHF.